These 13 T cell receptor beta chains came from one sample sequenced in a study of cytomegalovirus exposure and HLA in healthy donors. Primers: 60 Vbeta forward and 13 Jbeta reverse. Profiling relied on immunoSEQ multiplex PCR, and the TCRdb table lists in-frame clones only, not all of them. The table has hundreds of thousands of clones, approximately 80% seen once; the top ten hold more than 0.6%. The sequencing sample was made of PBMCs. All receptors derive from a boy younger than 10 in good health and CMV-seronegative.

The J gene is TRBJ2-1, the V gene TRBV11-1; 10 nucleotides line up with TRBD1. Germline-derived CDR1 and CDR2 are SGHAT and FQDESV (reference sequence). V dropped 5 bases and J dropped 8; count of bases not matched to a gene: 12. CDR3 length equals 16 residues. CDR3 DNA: TGTGCCAGCAGCCTCACTTTTAGGGGACAGGGGTATGAGCAGTTCTTC. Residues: CASSLTFRGQGYEQFF. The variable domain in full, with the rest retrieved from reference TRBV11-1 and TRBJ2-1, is EAEVAQSPRYKITEKSQAVAFWCDPISGHATLYWYRQILGQGPELLVQFQDESVVDDSQLPKDRFSAERLKGVDSTLKIQPAELGDSAMYLCASSLTFRGQGYEQFFGPGTRLTVL.

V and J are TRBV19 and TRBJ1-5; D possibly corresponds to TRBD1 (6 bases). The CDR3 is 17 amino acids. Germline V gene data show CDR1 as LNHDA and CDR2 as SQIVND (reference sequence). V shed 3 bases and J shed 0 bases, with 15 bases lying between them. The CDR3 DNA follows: TGTGCCAGTAGTATCTCATCAGGGGTTTATAGCAATCAGCCCCAGCATTTT. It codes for CASSISSGVYSNQPQHF.

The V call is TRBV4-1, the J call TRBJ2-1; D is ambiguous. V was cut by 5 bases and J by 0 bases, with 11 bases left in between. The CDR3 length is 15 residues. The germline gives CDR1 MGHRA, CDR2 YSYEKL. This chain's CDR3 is CASSALAVSYNEQFF. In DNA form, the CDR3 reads TGCGCCAGCAGCGCCCTCGCAGTCTCCTACAATGAGCAGTTCTTC.

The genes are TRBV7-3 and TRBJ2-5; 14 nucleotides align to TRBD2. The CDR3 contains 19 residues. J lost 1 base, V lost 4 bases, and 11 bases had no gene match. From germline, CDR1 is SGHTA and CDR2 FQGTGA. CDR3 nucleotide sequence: TGTGCCAGCAGCTCCAGGGGGACTAGCGGGGGCCATCTCCAAGAGACCCAGTACTTC. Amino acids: CASSSRGTSGGHLQETQYF. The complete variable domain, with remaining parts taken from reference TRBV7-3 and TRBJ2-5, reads GAGVSQTPSNKVTEKGKYVELRCDPISGHTALYWYRQSLGQGPEFLIYFQGTGAADDSGLPNDRFFAVRPEGSVSTLKIQRTERGDSAVYLCASSSRGTSGGHLQETQYFGPGTRLLVL.

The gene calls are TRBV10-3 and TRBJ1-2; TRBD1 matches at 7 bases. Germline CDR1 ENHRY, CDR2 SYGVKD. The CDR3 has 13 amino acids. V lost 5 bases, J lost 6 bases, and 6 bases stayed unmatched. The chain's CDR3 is CAISSTGLHGYTF. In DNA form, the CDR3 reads TGTGCCATCAGTTCGACAGGGCTGCATGGCTACACCTTC.

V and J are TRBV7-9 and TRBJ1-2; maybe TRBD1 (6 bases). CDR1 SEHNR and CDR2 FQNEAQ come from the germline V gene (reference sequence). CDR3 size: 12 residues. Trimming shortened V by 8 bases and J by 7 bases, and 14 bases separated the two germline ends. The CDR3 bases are TGTGCCAGCTACTCCGTGGGGGCTGGCTACACCTTC. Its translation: CASYSVGAGYTF.

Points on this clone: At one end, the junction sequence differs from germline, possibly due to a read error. The CDR3 spells CASRPDLSSYEQYF. In nucleotides, the CDR3 is TGTGCTAGCAGACCCGACTTAAGCTCCTACGAGCAGTACTTC. The chain combines TRBV7-7 with TRBJ2-5; D remains unclear. Gene TRBJ2-7 matches the end of the DNA better, so the J call may be wrong. The CDR3 is 14 amino acids. Germline values: CDR1 SSHAT, CDR2 FNYEAQ (reference sequence).

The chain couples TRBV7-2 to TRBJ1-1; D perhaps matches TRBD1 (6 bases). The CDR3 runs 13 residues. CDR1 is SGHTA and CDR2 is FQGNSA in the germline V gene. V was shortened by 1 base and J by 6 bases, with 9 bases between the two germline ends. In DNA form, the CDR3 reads TGTGCCAGCAGCTTAGAGGGGGGGGCTGAAGCTTTCTTT. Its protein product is CASSLEGGAEAFF.

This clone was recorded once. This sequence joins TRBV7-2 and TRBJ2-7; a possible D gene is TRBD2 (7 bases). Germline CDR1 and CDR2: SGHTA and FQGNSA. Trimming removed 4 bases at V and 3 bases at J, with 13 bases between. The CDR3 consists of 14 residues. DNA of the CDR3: TGTGCCAGCAGCTCAGGGGACTATATCTACGAGCAGTACTTC. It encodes CASSSGDYIYEQYF.

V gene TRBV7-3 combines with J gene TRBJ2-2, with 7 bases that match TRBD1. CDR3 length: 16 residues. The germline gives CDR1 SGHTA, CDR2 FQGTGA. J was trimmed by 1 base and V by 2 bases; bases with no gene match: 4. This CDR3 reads CASSLSGTENTGELFF. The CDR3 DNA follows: TGTGCCAGCAGCTTATCCGGGACAGAGAACACCGGGGAGCTGTTTTTT.

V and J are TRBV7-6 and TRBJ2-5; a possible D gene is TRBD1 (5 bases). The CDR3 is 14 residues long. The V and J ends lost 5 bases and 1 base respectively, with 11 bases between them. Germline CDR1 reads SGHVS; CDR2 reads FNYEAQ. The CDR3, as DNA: TGTGCCAGCAGCGGGCAGGGATTCCAAGAGACCCAGTACTTC. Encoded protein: CASSGQGFQETQYF.

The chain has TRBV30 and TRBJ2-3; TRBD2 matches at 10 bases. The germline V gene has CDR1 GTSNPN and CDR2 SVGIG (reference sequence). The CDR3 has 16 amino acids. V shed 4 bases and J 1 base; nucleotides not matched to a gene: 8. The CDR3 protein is CAWTWALAGRTDTQYF. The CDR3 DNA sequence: TGTGCCTGGACCTGGGCACTAGCGGGGCGCACAGATACGCAGTATTTT.

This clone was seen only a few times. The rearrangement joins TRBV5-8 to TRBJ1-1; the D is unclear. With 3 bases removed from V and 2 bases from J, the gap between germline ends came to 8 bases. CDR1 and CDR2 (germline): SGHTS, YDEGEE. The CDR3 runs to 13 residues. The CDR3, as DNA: TGTGCCAGCAGCTCCACCTACAACACTGAAGCTTTCTTT. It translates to CASSSTYNTEAFF.